A single sample gave rise to the 27 T cell receptor beta chains below, sequenced in a study of T cell changes during pregnancy in multiple sclerosis. Data came from immunoSEQ multiplex PCR; TCRdb stores just in-frame clones and leaves some out. The table includes roughly 50,000 clones, around nine tenths detected once. The source material was CD4+ T cells from peripheral blood mononuclear cells, sampled after pregnancy. The receptors come from a female donor with multiple sclerosis, enrolled in a pregnancy study.

J is TRBJ1-2 and V is TRBV7-9; 12 bases line up with TRBD1. The CDR3 extends over 14 amino acids. After removal of 6 bases from V and 7 bases from J, the junction contained 6 bases not matched to a gene. Germline V gene lookup returns CDR1 SEHNR and CDR2 FQNEAQ (reference sequence). The CDR3 loop reads CASRPGQGAGGYTF. Here the CDR3 DNA reads TGTGCCAGCAGGCCGGGACAGGGGGCGGGTGGCTACACCTTC.

This chain connects TRBV30 to TRBJ1-5; a possible D gene is TRBD1 (5 bases). V shed 3 bases and J shed 3 bases, with 9 bases lying between them. The V gene's germline CDR1 is GTSNPN and CDR2 SVGIG (reference sequence). The CDR3 runs to 13 residues. CDR3 coding DNA: TGTGCCTGGAGCCTCGGACACAATCAGCCCCAGCATTTT. Protein sequence: CAWSLGHNQPQHF.

The chain's CDR3 is CASSPHWGAAYEQYF. Written as DNA, the CDR3 is TGTGCCAGCAGTCCACATTGGGGCGCGGCCTACGAGCAGTACTTC. V is TRBV28 and J is TRBJ2-7, with a weak D call TRBD1 (5 bases). The germline V and J ends were trimmed by 5 bases and 2 bases, with 16 bases remaining between them. This CDR3 has 15 amino acids. Germline V gene sequence: CDR1 MDHEN, CDR2 SYDVKM.

Only one count was recorded for this clone. The chain carries TRBV15 and TRBJ2-7; TRBD2 matches 10 bases. V gave up 5 bases and J gave up 4 bases; unmatched junction bases: 8. This CDR3 is 15 amino acids long. Germline-derived CDR1 and CDR2 are LNHNV and YYDKDF (reference sequence). The CDR3 protein is CATSLSGGRQYEQYF. The CDR3 DNA reads TGTGCCACCAGCCTTAGCGGGGGGCGGCAATACGAGCAGTACTTC.

This clone was seen once. The chain has TRBV18 and TRBJ1-5; D gene ambiguous. This CDR3 is built from 15 residues. Germline V gene sequence: CDR1 KGHSH, CDR2 LQKENI. The ends were cut back, 3 bases at V and 2 bases at J, with 11 bases in the middle. The CDR3 region is CASSPLNGGNQPQHF. As DNA, the CDR3 is TGTGCCAGCTCACCCCTCAACGGTGGCAATCAGCCCCAGCATTTT.

The rearrangement links TRBV19 to TRBJ1-2; no reliable D call. Germline lookup yields CDR1 LNHDA and CDR2 SQIVND (reference sequence). CDR3 length equals 15 residues. With 1 base removed from V and 2 bases from J, the gap between germline ends came to 11 bases. For the CDR3, the DNA is TGTGCCAGTAGTATAGTTAGTGTACGGAACTATGGCTACACCTTC. Its translation: CASSIVSVRNYGYTF.

This clone was detected once. V is TRBV19 and J is TRBJ2-5; D is unclear. The germline CDR1 and CDR2 sequences are LNHDA and SQIVND (reference sequence). The V and J ends lost 11 bases and 2 bases respectively, with 18 bases between them. The CDR3 has 14 residues. The CDR3 spells CACSPSHSQETQYF. The CDR3 DNA reads TGTGCCTGCAGCCCGAGCCACAGTCAAGAGACCCAGTACTTC.

This chain connects TRBV7-2 to TRBJ1-3, with 7 bases identical to TRBD1. CDR3 size: 14 residues. CDR1 and CDR2 (germline): SGHTA, FQGNSA. V shed 6 bases, J shed 2 bases, and the junction held 4 bases outside the gene matches. CDR3 sequence: CASSRDRAGNTIYF. CDR3 in DNA: TGTGCCAGCAGTCGCGACAGGGCTGGAAACACCATATATTTT.

The count of this clone is one. The chain is built from TRBV7-8 and TRBJ2-1, with 11 bases fitting TRBD2. The germline CDR1 and CDR2 sequences are SGHVS and FQNEAQ. CDR3 size: 17 residues. J was trimmed by 4 bases and V by 4 bases; bases with no gene match: 9. CDR3 amino acids: CASSWGSGTSGYNEQFF. For the CDR3, the DNA is TGTGCCAGCAGCTGGGGCTCCGGGACTAGCGGTTACAATGAGCAGTTCTTC. Full variable domain (remainder filled in from reference TRBV7-8 and TRBJ2-1): GAGVSQSPRYKVAKRGQDVALRCDPISGHVSLFWYQQALGQGPEFLTYFQNEAQLDKSGLPSDRFFAERPEGSVSTLKIQRTQQEDSAVYLCASSWGSGTSGYNEQFFGPGTRLTVL.

The genes are TRBV5-8 and TRBJ2-5; 7 bases match TRBD1. The CDR3 extends over 16 amino acids. The trim removed 1 base at V and 2 bases at J, leaving 8 bases unmatched. Germline V lookup: CDR1 SGHTS, CDR2 YDEGEE. The CDR3, as DNA: TGTGCCAGCAGCTTGAAGGGGGCGAGTAAACAAGAGACCCAGTACTTC. Protein sequence: CASSLKGASKQETQYF. Full variable domain (remainder filled in from reference TRBV5-8 and TRBJ2-5): EAGVTQSPTHLIKTRGQQATLRCSPISGHTSVYWYQQALGLGLQFLLWYDEGEERNRGNFPPRFSGRQFPNYSSELNVNALELEDSALYLCASSLKGASKQETQYFGPGTRLLVL.

The gene calls are TRBV19 and TRBJ1-4, with 7 bases aligning to TRBD1. This CDR3 has 14 amino acids. Trimming removed 6 bases from V and 8 bases from J; junction bases left unmatched: 9. CDR1 is LNHDA, CDR2 SQIVND, per germline (reference sequence). The CDR3 bases are TGTGCCAGTAGCCACAGGGGTATTGGAGAAAAACTGTTTTTT. Protein sequence: CASSHRGIGEKLFF. Full variable domain (missing parts from reference TRBV19 and TRBJ1-4): DGGITQSPKYLFRKEGQNVTLSCEQNLNHDAMYWYRQDPGQGLRLIYYSQIVNDFQKGDIAEGYSVSREKKESFPLTVTSAQKNPTAFYLCASSHRGIGEKLFFGSGTQLSVL.

CDR3 DNA: TGTGCCAGTAGTCCACTACAGGGGGCCTACATCGAGCAGTTCTTC. This gives the protein CASSPLQGAYIEQFF. The gene calls are TRBV19 and TRBJ2-1, with TRBD1 identical over 9 bases. Germline-derived CDR1 and CDR2 are LNHDA and SQIVND (reference sequence). The CDR3 contains 15 residues. J was trimmed by 10 bases and V by 5 bases; bases with no gene match: 12.

The V and J genes are TRBV1 and TRBJ2-1; TRBD2, the table's D call, was not compared with the DNA. TRBV1 is a listed pseudogene. The CDR3 extends over 16 amino acids. The CDR3 sequence is CTSSPSRLAENNEQFF. The CDR3 coding sequence is TGCACCAGCAGCCCGAGCAGACTAGCGGAAAACAATGAGCAGTTCTTC.

V usage is TRBV4-3 and J usage is TRBJ1-2, with 12 bases matching TRBD1. With 1 base clipped from V and 7 bases from J, the junction kept 7 bases outside the gene matches. Per germline, CDR1 LGHNA and CDR2 YSLEER. The CDR3 covers 16 residues. The CDR3 nucleotides are TGCGCCAGCAGCCAAGGAACCGGGACAGGGGGCGGTGGCTACACCTTC. This codes for CASSQGTGTGGGGYTF.

This chain joins TRBV27 and TRBJ2-7; weak D call: TRBD1 (6 bases). The CDR3 runs 15 residues. V dropped 4 bases and J dropped 7 bases, with 20 bases sitting between them. The germline V gene has CDR1 MNHEY and CDR2 SMNVEV (reference sequence). The CDR3 sequence: CASSSPAQADREQYF. The CDR3 nucleotides read TGTGCCAGCAGTTCCCCCGCACAGGCCGACAGGGAGCAGTACTTC.

V usage is TRBV7-2 and J usage is TRBJ2-3; 8 nucleotides align to TRBD2. The trim removed 1 base at V and 4 bases at J, leaving 7 bases unmatched. CDR1 is SGHTA, CDR2 FQGNSA, per germline. The CDR3 sequence is 16 residues long. Here the CDR3 DNA reads TGTGCCAGCAGCTTAGAGCTACGGGGGGGCCCAGATACGCAGTATTTT. Translated: CASSLELRGGPDTQYF.

This clone was counted a single time. The V and J genes are TRBV18 and TRBJ2-2; D is possibly TRBD1 (6 bases). Germline V gives CDR1 KGHSH, CDR2 LQKENI. The CDR3 consists of 16 residues. With 0 bases removed from V and 6 bases from J, the gap between germline ends came to 14 bases. CDR3 DNA: TGTGCCAGCTCACCACCGAGGGGGATAATAGCCGGGGAGCTGTTTTTT. Protein sequence: CASSPPRGIIAGELFF. Combining the CDR3 with reference TRBV18 and TRBJ2-2 gives the whole variable domain NAGVMQNPRHLVRRRGQEARLRCSPMKGHSHVYWYRQLPEEGLKFMVYLQKENIIDESGMPKERFSAEFPKEGPSILRIQQVVRGDSAAYFCASSPPRGIIAGELFFGEGSRLTVL.

The chain joins TRBV27 to TRBJ1-1; TRBD1 aligns across 9 bases. Germline CDR1 is MNHEY and CDR2 is SMNVEV (reference sequence). J lost 3 bases, V lost 4 bases, and 0 bases had no gene match. The CDR3 is made up of 13 amino acids. The CDR3, as DNA: TGTGCCAGCAGTTGGACAGGGGACACTGAAGCTTTCTTT. This sequence encodes CASSWTGDTEAFF.

The gene calls are TRBV5-6 and TRBJ2-1; 11 positions match TRBD2. The CDR3 is made up of 15 amino acids. The J segment lost 4 bases and the V segment lost 2 bases, leaving 2 bases of the junction unmatched. Looked up from germline, CDR1 is SGHDT and CDR2 is YYEEEE. Written as DNA, the CDR3 is TGTGCCAGCAGCTTTGGGACTAGCGGATACAATGAGCAGTTCTTC. It specifies CASSFGTSGYNEQFF.

The J gene is TRBJ2-1, the V gene TRBV27; D is unresolved. CDR1 and CDR2 from the germline V gene are MNHEY and SMNVEV (reference sequence). The ends were cut back, 5 bases at V and 8 bases at J, with 10 bases in the middle. There are 12 residues in the CDR3. The CDR3, as DNA: TGTGCCAGCAGTCCTAGTCCCCATGAGCAGTTCTTC. This gives the protein CASSPSPHEQFF.

J is TRBJ2-7 and V is TRBV19; TRBD1 might be the D (6 bases). Trimming took off 7 bases at V and 2 bases at J, with 12 bases between the two ends. The CDR3 has 13 residues. Germline V CDR1 and CDR2: LNHDA, SQIVND (reference sequence). The CDR3 DNA follows: TGTGCCAGTACACCGGGACACCCCTACGAGCAGTACTTC. This encodes CASTPGHPYEQYF.

The gene calls are TRBV14 and TRBJ1-5; TRBD1 might be the D (5 bases). The V gene lost 6 bases and the J gene lost 0 bases, with 18 bases spanning the gap. The CDR3 loop spans 17 amino acids. Looked up from germline, CDR1 is SGHDN and CDR2 is FVKESK. This CDR3 reads CASRHFRVPYSNQPQHF. In nucleotides, the CDR3 is TGTGCCAGCAGACATTTCAGGGTCCCGTATAGCAATCAGCCCCAGCATTTT. Full variable domain (remainder filled in from reference TRBV14 and TRBJ1-5): EAGVTQFPSHSVIEKGQTVTLRCDPISGHDNLYWYRRVMGKEIKFLLHFVKESKQDESGMPNNRFLAERTGGTYSTLKVQPAELEDSGVYFCASRHFRVPYSNQPQHFGDGTRLSIL.

The chain is built from TRBV5-1 and TRBJ1-5; D gene uncertain. V was pared by 1 base and J by 2 bases, with 7 bases between. The CDR3 covers 14 residues. Germline V gives CDR1 SGHRS, CDR2 YFSETQ. CDR3 residues: CASSLRGGNQPQHF. In nucleotides, the CDR3 is TGCGCCAGCAGCTTGAGAGGAGGCAATCAGCCCCAGCATTTT.

J is TRBJ1-5 and V is TRBV19, with a weak D call TRBD1 (5 bases). Per germline, CDR1 LNHDA and CDR2 SQIVND (reference sequence). The CDR3 covers 14 residues. V was cut by 6 bases and J by 4 bases, with 13 bases left in between. The DNA of the CDR3 is TGTGCCAGTAGGCATCAGGGTGGAAATCAGCCCCAGCATTTT. Protein: CASRHQGGNQPQHF. The full variable domain, its missing parts supplied by reference TRBV19 and TRBJ1-5, is DGGITQSPKYLFRKEGQNVTLSCEQNLNHDAMYWYRQDPGQGLRLIYYSQIVNDFQKGDIAEGYSVSREKKESFPLTVTSAQKNPTAFYLCASRHQGGNQPQHFGDGTRLSIL.

The gene calls are TRBV7-8 and TRBJ2-6, with TRBD1 matching 7 bases. Germline V gene lookup returns CDR1 SGHVS and CDR2 FQNEAQ. The length of the CDR3 is 15 residues. Trimming took 2 bases from V and 2 from J; bases not matched to a gene: 0. CDR3 sequence (DNA): TGTGCCAGCAGCTTACAGGGGGCTGGGGCCAACGTCCTGACTTTC. This encodes CASSLQGAGANVLTF.

The J gene is TRBJ2-6, the V gene TRBV6-5; 7 bases fit TRBD1. Germline V lookup: CDR1 MNHEY, CDR2 SVGAGI. J was trimmed by 0 bases and V by 4 bases; bases with no gene match: 3. The length of the CDR3 is 16 residues. The CDR3: CASSWGQLSGANVLTF. The CDR3 DNA reads as TGTGCCAGCAGTTGGGGACAGCTCTCTGGGGCCAACGTCCTGACTTTC.

This chain links TRBV2 with TRBJ2-7; D uncertain. The CDR3 length is 12 residues. The germline CDR1 and CDR2 sequences are SNHLY and FYNNEI. V lost 5 bases, J lost 3 bases, and 8 bases lay in between. The CDR3 bases are TGTGCCAGCAGTACACAGTACTACGAGCAGTACTTC. As protein: CASSTQYYEQYF.